The present T cell receptor (beta chain) was sequenced within a study of CD4+ T cells in melanoma (dated by TCRdb to between 2020 and 2023). For context, the study as a whole: The study investigated neoantigen-specific CD4+ T cells in human melanoma. Broad study findings and their caveats: Neoantigen-specific CD4+ T cells were reported to be correlated with the function of CD8+ T cells, macrophages and B cells. Neoantigen-specific CD4+ T cells in melanoma were reported to have a range of differentiation states.

Spanning cysteine to phenylalanine, the CDR3 consists of 15 amino acids. The entry retains the CDR3 DNA only, 45 bases that are in frame from base 1. The germline V and J ends show losses of 3 bases and 6 bases respectively, and no gene match explains 6 bases of the junction. CDR1 LNHDA and CDR2 SQIVND were looked up in the germline V gene (reference sequence). Patients with melanoma were used as donors. Worth noting for this clone: Its cognate antigen has yet to be identified. No base quality values were provided; no much bigger clone lies one nucleotide off.

Library prep was done by the immunoSEQ multiplex PCR assay. As stored in TCRdb, this immuneACCESS dataset retains in-frame rearrangements with V and J assigned. A fraction of the clones does not appear; measured against another copy, unresolved V genes explain less than half of the discrepancy, and the remainder lacks a known reason. Present in this sample are approximately 19,000 clones, just under 80% of which were seen just once. Of the sample, 9.7% falls within the top ten clones. This clonotype was sampled from a human donor with melanoma. Here the chain combines TRBV19 and TRBJ1-2; TRBD1 agrees with 11 junctional bases. CDR3 loop: CASSIPGQGAHGYTF. The DNA reads TGTGCCAGTAGTATCCCCGGACAGGGGGCGCATGGCTACACCTTC. The full variable domain, with segments outside the CDR3 supplied by the reference TRBV19 and TRBJ1-2 proteins, appears as DGGITQSPKYLFRKEGQNVTLSCEQNLNHDAMYWYRQDPGQGLRLIYYSQIVNDFQKGDIAEGYSVSREKKESFPLTVTSAQKNPTAFYLCASSIPGQGAHGYTFGSGTRLTVV.